The T cell receptor beta chain described here comes from a study of T cells after yellow fever vaccination. Study-level points and caveats: The CD4 and CD8 compartments had a small share of their clonotypes in common.

Germline V lookup: CDR1 DFQATT, CDR2 SNEGSKA (reference sequence). V lost 2 bases and J lost 4, with 18 bases in between. The CDR3 is 16 amino acids. A word on this clonotype: What it binds is unknown.

MiXCR, applied by TCRdb to the 5' RACE reads, yields one record per CDR3 protein. The data contain 500,000 to 550,000 distinct CDR3 sequences, just over 20% of them seen just once; the ten biggest clones take up about a sixth. The V and J genes are TRBV20-1 and TRBJ1-5; D might be TRBD1 (6 bases). Sample: PBMCs, taken more than 20 days after the first yellow fever vaccination. The TCR sequence derives from a man between 18 and 29 years old who received the YFV17D yellow fever vaccine. CDR3 in DNA: TGCAGTGCTAGAAGGGGAGACAGGCGGGGAAATCAGCCCCAGCATTTT. Translating gives CSARRGDRRGNQPQHF.